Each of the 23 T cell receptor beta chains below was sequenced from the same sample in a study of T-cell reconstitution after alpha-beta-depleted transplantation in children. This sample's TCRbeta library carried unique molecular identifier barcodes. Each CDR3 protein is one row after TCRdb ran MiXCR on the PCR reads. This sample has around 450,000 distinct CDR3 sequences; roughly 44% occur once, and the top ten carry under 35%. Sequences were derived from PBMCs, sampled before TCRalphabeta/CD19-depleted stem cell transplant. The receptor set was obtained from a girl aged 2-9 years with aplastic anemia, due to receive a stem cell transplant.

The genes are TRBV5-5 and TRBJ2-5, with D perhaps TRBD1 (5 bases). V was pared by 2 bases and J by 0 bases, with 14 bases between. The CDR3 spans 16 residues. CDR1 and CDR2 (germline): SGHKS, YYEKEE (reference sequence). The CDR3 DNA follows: TGTGCCAGCAGCTTAGACAGTGCCTCGTACCAAGAGACCCAGTACTTC. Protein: CASSLDSASYQETQYF. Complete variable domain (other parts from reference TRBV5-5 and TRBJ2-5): DAGVTQSPTHLIKTRGQQVTLRCSPISGHKSVSWYQQVLGQGPQFIFQYYEKEERGRGNFPDRFSARQFPNYSSELNVNALLLGDSALYLCASSLDSASYQETQYFGPGTRLLVL.

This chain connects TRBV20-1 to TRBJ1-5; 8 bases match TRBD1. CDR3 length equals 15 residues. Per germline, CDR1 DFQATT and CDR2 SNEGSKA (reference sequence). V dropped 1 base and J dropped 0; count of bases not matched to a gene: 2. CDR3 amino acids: CSARAGQGSNQPQHF. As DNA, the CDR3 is TGCAGTGCTAGAGCCGGACAGGGTAGCAATCAGCCCCAGCATTTT.

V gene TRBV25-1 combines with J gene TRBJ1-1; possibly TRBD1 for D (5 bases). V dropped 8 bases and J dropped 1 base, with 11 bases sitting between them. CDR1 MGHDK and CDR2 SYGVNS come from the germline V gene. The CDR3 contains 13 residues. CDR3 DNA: TGTGCCAGCGCGGGGACGTCGAACACTGAAGCTTTCTTT. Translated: CASAGTSNTEAFF.

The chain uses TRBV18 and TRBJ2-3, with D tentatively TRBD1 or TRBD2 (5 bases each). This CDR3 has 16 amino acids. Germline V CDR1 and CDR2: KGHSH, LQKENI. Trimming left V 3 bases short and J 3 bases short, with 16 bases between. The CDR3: CASSPDRGAETDTQYF. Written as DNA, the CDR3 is TGTGCCAGCTCACCCGATCGAGGGGCTGAGACAGATACGCAGTATTTT.

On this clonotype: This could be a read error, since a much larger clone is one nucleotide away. The CDR3 sequence: CASSEGQNSQETQYF. The DNA of the CDR3 is TGCGCCAGCAGTGAGGGACAGAACTCACAAGAGACCCAGTACTTC. This sequence joins TRBV10-1 and TRBJ2-5, with a tentative D call TRBD1 (6 bases). This CDR3 has 15 amino acids. The ends were cut back, 2 bases at V and 2 bases at J, with 12 bases in the middle. Germline CDR1 and CDR2: WNHNN and SYGVQD (reference sequence).

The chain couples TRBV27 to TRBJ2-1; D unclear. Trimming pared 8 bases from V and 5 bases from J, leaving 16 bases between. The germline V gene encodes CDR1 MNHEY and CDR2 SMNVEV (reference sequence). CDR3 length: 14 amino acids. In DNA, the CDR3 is TGTGCCAGCGCCCCGGTTGGCCCAAACAATGAGCAGTTCTTC. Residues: CASAPVGPNNEQFF.

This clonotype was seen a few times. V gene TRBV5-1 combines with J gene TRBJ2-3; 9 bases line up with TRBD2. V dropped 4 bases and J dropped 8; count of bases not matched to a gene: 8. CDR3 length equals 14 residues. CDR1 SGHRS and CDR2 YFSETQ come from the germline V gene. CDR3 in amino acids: CASSAPTSGGTQYF. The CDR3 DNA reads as TGCGCCAGCAGCGCCCCGACTAGCGGAGGTACGCAGTATTTT. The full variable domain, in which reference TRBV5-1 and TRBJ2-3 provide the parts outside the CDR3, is KAGVTQTPRYLIKTRGQQVTLSCSPISGHRSVSWYQQTPGQGLQFLFEYFSETQRNKGNFPGRFSGRQFSNSRSEMNVSTLELGDSALYLCASSAPTSGGTQYFGPGTRLTVL.

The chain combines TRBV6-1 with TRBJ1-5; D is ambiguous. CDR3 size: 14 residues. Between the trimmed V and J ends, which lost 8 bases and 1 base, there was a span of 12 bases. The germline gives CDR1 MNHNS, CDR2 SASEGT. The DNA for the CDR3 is TGTGCCAGCTCCTTGGAGGTGAGCAATCAGCCCCAGCATTTT. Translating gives CASSLEVSNQPQHF.

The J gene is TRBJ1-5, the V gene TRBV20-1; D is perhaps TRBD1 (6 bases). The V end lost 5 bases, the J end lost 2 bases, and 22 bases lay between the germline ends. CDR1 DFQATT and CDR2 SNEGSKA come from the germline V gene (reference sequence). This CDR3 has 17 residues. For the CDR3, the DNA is TGCAGTGCTCACGAGGGGGGGAGAGGGATTGGCAATCAGCCCCAGCATTTT. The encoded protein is CSAHEGGRGIGNQPQHF.

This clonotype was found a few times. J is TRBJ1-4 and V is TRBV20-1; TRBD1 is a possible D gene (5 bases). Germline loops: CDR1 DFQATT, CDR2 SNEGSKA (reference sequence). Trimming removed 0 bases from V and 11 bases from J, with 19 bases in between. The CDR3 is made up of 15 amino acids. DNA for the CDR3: TGCAGTGCTAGAGATTACCAGGGATTAATGAGGAAACTGTTTTTT. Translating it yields CSARDYQGLMRKLFF.

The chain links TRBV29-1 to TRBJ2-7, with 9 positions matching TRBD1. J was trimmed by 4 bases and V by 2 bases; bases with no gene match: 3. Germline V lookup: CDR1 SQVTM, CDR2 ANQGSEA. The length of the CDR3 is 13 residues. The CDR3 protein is CSVELDRGYEQYF. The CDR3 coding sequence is TGCAGCGTTGAACTTGACAGGGGGTACGAGCAGTACTTC.

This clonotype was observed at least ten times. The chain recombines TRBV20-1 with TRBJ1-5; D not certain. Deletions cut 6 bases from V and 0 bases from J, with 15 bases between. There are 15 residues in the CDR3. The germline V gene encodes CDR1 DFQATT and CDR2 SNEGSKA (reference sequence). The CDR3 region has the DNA TGCAGTGCCAAACCCACCGGGGTTAGCAATCAGCCCCAGCATTTT. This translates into CSAKPTGVSNQPQHF.

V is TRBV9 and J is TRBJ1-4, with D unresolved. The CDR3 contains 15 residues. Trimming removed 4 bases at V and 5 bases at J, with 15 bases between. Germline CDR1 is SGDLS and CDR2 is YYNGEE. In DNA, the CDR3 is TGTGCCAGCAGCTCCCGGTGGGTGCCAAATGAAAAACTGTTTTTT. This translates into CASSSRWVPNEKLFF.

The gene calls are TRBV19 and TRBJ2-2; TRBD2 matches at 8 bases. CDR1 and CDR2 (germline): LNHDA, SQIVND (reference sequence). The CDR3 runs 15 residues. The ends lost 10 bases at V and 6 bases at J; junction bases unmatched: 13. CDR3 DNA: TGTGCCACAAGTTCGGGGGTAGCGGGACCCGGGGAGCTGTTTTTT. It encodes CATSSGVAGPGELFF.

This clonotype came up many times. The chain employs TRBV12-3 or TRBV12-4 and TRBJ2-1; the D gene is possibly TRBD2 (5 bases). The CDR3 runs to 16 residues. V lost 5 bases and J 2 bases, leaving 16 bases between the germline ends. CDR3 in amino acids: CASSPRRSPPYNEQFF. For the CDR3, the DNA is TGTGCCAGCAGTCCCCGGAGGAGCCCGCCCTACAATGAGCAGTTCTTC.

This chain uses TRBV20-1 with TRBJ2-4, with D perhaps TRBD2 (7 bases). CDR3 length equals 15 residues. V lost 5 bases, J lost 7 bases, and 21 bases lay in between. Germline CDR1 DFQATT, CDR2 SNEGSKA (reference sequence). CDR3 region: CSAPPGGGPRNIQYF. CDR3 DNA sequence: TGCAGTGCTCCCCCTGGGGGGGGGCCTCGGAACATTCAGTACTTC.

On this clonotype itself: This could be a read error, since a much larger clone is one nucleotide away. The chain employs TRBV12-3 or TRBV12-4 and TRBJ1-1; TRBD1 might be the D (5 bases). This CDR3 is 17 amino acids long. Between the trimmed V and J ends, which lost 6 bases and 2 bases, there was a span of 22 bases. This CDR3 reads CASSPQVAGHGNTEAFF. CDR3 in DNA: TGTGCCAGCAGCCCTCAAGTAGCAGGGCATGGTAACACTGAAGCTTTCTTT.

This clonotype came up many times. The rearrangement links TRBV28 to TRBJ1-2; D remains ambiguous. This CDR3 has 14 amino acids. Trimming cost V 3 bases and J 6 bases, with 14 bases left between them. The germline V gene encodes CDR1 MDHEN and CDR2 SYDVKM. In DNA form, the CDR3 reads TGTGCCAGCAGTTTTAATCGAGGCGGCCATGGCTACACCTTC. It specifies CASSFNRGGHGYTF.

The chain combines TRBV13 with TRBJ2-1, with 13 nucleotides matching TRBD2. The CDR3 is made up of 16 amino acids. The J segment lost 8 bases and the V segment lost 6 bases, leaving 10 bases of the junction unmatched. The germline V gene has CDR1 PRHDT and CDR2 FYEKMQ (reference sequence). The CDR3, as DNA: TGTGCCAGCAGTTACGGCGGACTAGCGGGAGCGGATGAGCAGTTCTTC. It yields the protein CASSYGGLAGADEQFF.

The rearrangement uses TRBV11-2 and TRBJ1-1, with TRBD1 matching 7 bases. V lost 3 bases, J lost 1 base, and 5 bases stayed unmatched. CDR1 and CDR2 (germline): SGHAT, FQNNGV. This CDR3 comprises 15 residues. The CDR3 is CASSFGQAENTEAFF. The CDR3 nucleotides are TGTGCCAGCAGCTTCGGACAGGCTGAGAACACTGAAGCTTTCTTT.

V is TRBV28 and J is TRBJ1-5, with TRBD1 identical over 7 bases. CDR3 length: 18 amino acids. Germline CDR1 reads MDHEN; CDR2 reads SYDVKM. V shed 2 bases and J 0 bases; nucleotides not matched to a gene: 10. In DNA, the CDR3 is TGTGCCAGCAGTTTACCGGGACAGTCCTCTTATAGCAATCAGCCCCAGCATTTT. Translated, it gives CASSLPGQSSYSNQPQHF.

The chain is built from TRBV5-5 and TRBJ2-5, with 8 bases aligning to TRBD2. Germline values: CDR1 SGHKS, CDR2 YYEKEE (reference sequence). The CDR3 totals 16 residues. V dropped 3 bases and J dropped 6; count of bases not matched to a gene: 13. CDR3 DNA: TGTGCCAGCAGCTCCCCCTCGGGAGGGACGGTCAAGACCCAGTACTTC. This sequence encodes CASSSPSGGTVKTQYF.

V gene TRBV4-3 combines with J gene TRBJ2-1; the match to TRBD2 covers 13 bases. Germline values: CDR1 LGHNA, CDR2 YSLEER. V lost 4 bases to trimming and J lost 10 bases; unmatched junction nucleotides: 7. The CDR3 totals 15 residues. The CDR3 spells CASSPIPGLAGEQFF. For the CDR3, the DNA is TGCGCCAGCAGCCCTATCCCGGGACTAGCGGGAGAGCAGTTCTTC.